The 8 T cell receptor beta chains listed next were all sequenced from one sample in a study of long-term antiretroviral therapy in people with HIV. This was the immunoSEQ v3.0 assay at survey level. Data came from immunoSEQ multiplex PCR; TCRdb stores just in-frame clones and leaves some out. The sample gives some 28,000 clones, 86% of which show up once; about 5% is in the top ten. This specimen consisted of unsorted PBMCs, obtained 0.8 years after starting antiretroviral therapy. These receptor sequences come from a woman in her 30s with HIV.

CDR3 residues: CASSGTHTDTQYF. The CDR3 nucleotides are TGTGCCAGCAGTGGGACCCACACAGATACGCAGTATTTT. The chain carries TRBV6-1 and TRBJ2-3; no clear D. The germline V gene has CDR1 MNHNS and CDR2 SASEGT. Trimming shortened V by 4 bases and J by 2 bases, and 7 bases separated the two germline ends. The CDR3 sequence is 13 residues long.

The gene calls are TRBV2 and TRBJ2-5; D not resolved. Trimming removed 7 bases at V and 5 bases at J, with 11 bases between. CDR3 length: 12 residues. Germline V lookup: CDR1 SNHLY, CDR2 FYNNEI. The CDR3 bases are TGTGCCAGCAAAAAGATCCTGGAGACCCAGTACTTC. Translated: CASKKILETQYF. Supplemented by reference TRBV2 and TRBJ2-5, the full variable domain reads EPEVTQTPSHQVTQMGQEVILRCVPISNHLYFYWYRQILGQKVEFLVSFYNNEISEKSEIFDDQFSVERPDGSNFTLKIRSTKLEDSAMYFCASKKILETQYFGPGTRLLVL.

This clone was found once. V and J are TRBV30 and TRBJ1-2; tentatively, D is TRBD1 (6 bases). The germline CDR1 and CDR2 sequences are GTSNPN and SVGIG (reference sequence). Trimming stripped 0 bases from V and 2 bases from J, with 13 bases between. This CDR3 region has 15 residues. The CDR3 DNA reads TGTGCCTGGAGTGTCGGGGGCAGTATCAACTATGGCTACACCTTC. Residues: CAWSVGGSINYGYTF.

The gene calls are TRBV7-6 and TRBJ2-3, with a possible D match to TRBD2 (6 bases). The CDR3 contains 19 residues. V lost 1 base and J lost 0, with 20 bases in between. From germline, CDR1 is SGHVS and CDR2 FNYEAQ. CDR3 in DNA: TGTGCCAGCAGCTTAGATACGTTTGTGCGGGGAGCTAGCACAGATACGCAGTATTTT. Encoded protein: CASSLDTFVRGASTDTQYF.

The rearrangement links TRBV11-2 to TRBJ2-3; no clear D gene. This CDR3 is 16 amino acids long. CDR1 and CDR2 from the germline V gene are SGHAT and FQNNGV. The V gene lost 0 bases and the J gene lost 2 bases, with 12 bases spanning the gap. The CDR3 spells CASSLESHLLTDTQYF. CDR3 nucleotide sequence: TGTGCCAGCAGCTTAGAGAGCCACCTCCTCACAGATACGCAGTATTTT.

The chain employs TRBV29-1 and TRBJ1-1, with D uncertain. Between the trimmed V and J ends, which lost 2 bases and 7 bases, there was a span of 8 bases. Germline values: CDR1 SQVTM, CDR2 ANQGSEA. CDR3 size: 11 residues. The CDR3 here is CSVETGDEAFF. In nucleotides, the CDR3 is TGCAGCGTTGAAACTGGAGATGAAGCTTTCTTT.

The rearrangement links TRBV29-1 to TRBJ1-5, with a possible D match to TRBD1 (6 bases). Trimming stripped 4 bases from V and 8 bases from J, with 12 bases between. Germline lookup yields CDR1 SQVTM and CDR2 ANQGSEA. This CDR3 spans 12 amino acids. CDR3 sequence: CSVVGAGEPQHF. CDR3 DNA sequence: TGCAGCGTTGTGGGGGCAGGAGAGCCCCAGCATTTT.

The chain couples TRBV29-1 to TRBJ1-2; D gene unclear. CDR1 and CDR2 from the germline V gene are SQVTM and ANQGSEA. The V end lost 3 bases, the J end lost 1 base, and 12 bases lay between the germline ends. The CDR3 has 14 amino acids. The CDR3 loop reads CSVEGEILNYGYTF. CDR3 DNA: TGCAGCGTTGAGGGAGAGATTCTTAACTATGGCTACACCTTC. Using reference TRBV29-1 and TRBJ1-2 for the parts outside the CDR3, the full variable domain is SAVISQKPSRDICQRGTSLTIQCQVDSQVTMMFWYRQQPGQSLTLIATANQGSEATYESGFVIDKFPISRPNLTFSTLTVSNMSPEDSSIYLCSVEGEILNYGYTFGSGTRLTVV.